This is a list of T cell receptor beta chains from one sample in a study of blood T cell repertoires in COVID-19. Libraries were prepared by immunoSEQ multiplex PCR; TCRdb keeps only in-frame clonotypes and omits some of them. The repertoire holds 45,000 to 50,000 clones, with 75% to 90% as singletons. Sequenced sample: peripheral blood. These TCRs come from a woman of 80 years or more with COVID-19, enrolled during active disease. The CDR3 runs from the conserved cysteine through the conserved F or W. The D gene is left open where the match is weak. Only some rows state a clone size, as once, few, many or a class for expanded clones.

v_call: TRBV6-1; d_call: TRBD1; clone_size: NA; j_call: TRBJ2-7; cdr3_nt: TGTGCCAGCAGTGAAGCCGGGACAGGGGCCTACGAGCAGTACTTC; cdr3_aa: CASSEAGTGAYEQYF
v_call: TRBV20-1; d_call: TRBD1; clone_size: NA; j_call: TRBJ1-2; cdr3_nt: TGCAGTGCCGCGGACAGGGTGGGCTACACCTTC; cdr3_aa: CSAADRVGYTF
v_call: TRBV4-2; d_call: NA; clone_size: NA; j_call: TRBJ1-2; cdr3_nt: TGTGCCAGCAGCCAAGACCTGAACTATGGCTACACCTTC; cdr3_aa: CASSQDLNYGYTF
v_call: TRBV7-2; d_call: NA; clone_size: NA; j_call: TRBJ2-2; cdr3_nt: TGTGCCAGCAGCTTAGGGAGGCCGGGGGGCGCAACAGGGGAGCTGTTTTTT; cdr3_aa: CASSLGRPGGATGELFF
v_call: TRBV6-5; d_call: NA; clone_size: NA; j_call: TRBJ2-2; cdr3_nt: TGTGCCAGCAGTTCACAGGGCTCGAACACCGGGGAGCTGTTTTTT; cdr3_aa: CASSSQGSNTGELFF
v_call: TRBV4-2; d_call: NA; clone_size: once; j_call: TRBJ1-3; cdr3_nt: TGTGCCAGCAGCCAAGATCCCTTGGCCTCTGGAAACACCATATATTTT; cdr3_aa: CASSQDPLASGNTIYF
v_call: TRBV5-5; d_call: TRBD2; clone_size: NA; j_call: TRBJ2-7; cdr3_nt: TGTGCCAGCAGCTTCGGTAGCGGGAGTATCTACGAGCAGTACTTC; cdr3_aa: CASSFGSGSIYEQYF
v_call: TRBV7-3; d_call: NA; clone_size: NA; j_call: TRBJ2-2; cdr3_nt: TGTGCCAGCAGCTTAAAAGTTAGCACCGGGGAGCTGTTTTTT; cdr3_aa: CASSLKVSTGELFF
v_call: TRBV19; d_call: NA; clone_size: NA; j_call: TRBJ1-4; cdr3_nt: TGTGCCAGTAGTTTCTCCGGGGCAACTAATGAAAAACTGTTTTTT; cdr3_aa: CASSFSGATNEKLFF
v_call: TRBV6-2/TRBV6-3; d_call: NA; clone_size: NA; j_call: TRBJ2-1; cdr3_nt: TGTGCCAGCAGTTACGGCTGGTACAATGAGCAGTTCTTC; cdr3_aa: CASSYGWYNEQFF
v_call: TRBV7-2; d_call: NA; clone_size: NA; j_call: TRBJ2-7; cdr3_nt: TGTGCCAGCAGCGGCTACAGGGCCTACGAGCAGTACTTC; cdr3_aa: CASSGYRAYEQYF
v_call: TRBV30; d_call: TRBD2; clone_size: few; j_call: TRBJ2-1; cdr3_nt: TGTGCCTGGAGTGTACGAGCGGGGGGAGGGAATGAGCAGTTCTTC; cdr3_aa: CAWSVRAGGGNEQFF
v_call: TRBV28; d_call: TRBD1; clone_size: once; j_call: TRBJ1-5; cdr3_nt: TGTGCCAGCAGTCCAGGACAGGGGATGCAGCCCCAGCATTTT; cdr3_aa: CASSPGQGMQPQHF
v_call: TRBV10-3; d_call: TRBD1; clone_size: NA; j_call: TRBJ1-3; cdr3_nt: TGTGCCACTCGTCGGGACAGCACGCTTGGAAACACCATATATTTT; cdr3_aa: CATRRDSTLGNTIYF
v_call: TRBV9; d_call: NA; clone_size: NA; j_call: TRBJ2-3; cdr3_nt: TGTGCCAGCAGTTCACGGCGGGACGCAGATACGCAGTATTTT; cdr3_aa: CASSSRRDADTQYF
v_call: TRBV6-2/TRBV6-3; d_call: TRBD2; clone_size: NA; j_call: TRBJ2-3; cdr3_nt: TGTGCCAGCAGTTACTCGGGACTAGCAGGAAGATTGGATACGCAGTATTTT; cdr3_aa: CASSYSGLAGRLDTQYF
v_call: TRBV28; d_call: NA; clone_size: few; j_call: TRBJ2-5; cdr3_nt: TGTGCCAGCAGTTTACAAAGACGGGAAAAAGAGACCCAGTACTTC; cdr3_aa: CASSLQRREKETQYF
v_call: TRBV7-2; d_call: TRBD1; clone_size: NA; j_call: TRBJ2-7; cdr3_nt: TGTGCCAGCGGGCACCACGGGACAGGGTTGTACGAGCAGTACTTC; cdr3_aa: CASGHHGTGLYEQYF
v_call: TRBV6-5; d_call: TRBD1; clone_size: NA; j_call: TRBJ1-6; cdr3_nt: TGTGCCAGCAGAGAGGACAGGGCGTCACCCCTCCACTTT; cdr3_aa: CASREDRASPLHF
v_call: TRBV18; d_call: TRBD2; clone_size: NA; j_call: TRBJ2-3; cdr3_nt: TGTGCCAGCTCACCCCGGACTAGCGGGAGTGATACGCAGTATTTT; cdr3_aa: CASSPRTSGSDTQYF
v_call: TRBV7-2; d_call: TRBD1; clone_size: NA; j_call: TRBJ2-7; cdr3_nt: TGTGCCAGCAGCTTTGTAGGGGGCAATTCCTACGAGCAGTACTTC; cdr3_aa: CASSFVGGNSYEQYF
v_call: TRBV2; d_call: NA; clone_size: NA; j_call: TRBJ2-5; cdr3_nt: TGTGCCAGCAGCGCACGGGGGGCCATTCGAGAGACCCAGTACTTC; cdr3_aa: CASSARGAIRETQYF
v_call: TRBV27; d_call: TRBD1; clone_size: NA; j_call: TRBJ2-7; cdr3_nt: TGTGCCAGCAGTTTAACCACAGGGGGGAGACACGAGCAGTACTTC; cdr3_aa: CASSLTTGGRHEQYF
v_call: TRBV5-4; d_call: NA; clone_size: NA; j_call: TRBJ1-1; cdr3_nt: TGTGCCAGCAGCCCTGGGGGCACGAACACTGAAGCTTTCTTT; cdr3_aa: CASSPGGTNTEAFF
v_call: TRBV5-1; d_call: TRBD2; clone_size: NA; j_call: TRBJ2-1; cdr3_nt: TGCGCCAGCAGCTTGGCCTGGGCGGGAGCGCGGGAGCAGTTCTTC; cdr3_aa: CASSLAWAGAREQFF
v_call: TRBV7-2; d_call: TRBD2; clone_size: NA; j_call: TRBJ2-3; cdr3_nt: TGTGCCAGCAGCTTAGCCCAAGCGGGGGGGACAGATACGCAGTATTTT; cdr3_aa: CASSLAQAGGTDTQYF
v_call: TRBV6-2/TRBV6-3; d_call: TRBD1; clone_size: NA; j_call: TRBJ2-2; cdr3_nt: TGTGCCAGCAGTTATAACAGGGGGCACACCGGGGAGCTGTTTTTT; cdr3_aa: CASSYNRGHTGELFF
v_call: TRBV18; d_call: TRBD1; clone_size: NA; j_call: TRBJ1-1; cdr3_nt: TGTGCCAGCTCACCCCGGGACAGGGAAACGGCTTTCTTT; cdr3_aa: CASSPRDRETAFF
v_call: TRBV7-2; d_call: NA; clone_size: few; j_call: TRBJ2-3; cdr3_nt: TGTGCCAGCAGCTTACAAGGGGACACAGATACGCAGTATTTT; cdr3_aa: CASSLQGDTDTQYF
v_call: TRBV5-1; d_call: NA; clone_size: once; j_call: TRBJ2-1; cdr3_nt: TGCGCCAGCAGCTTGTTGAGCCGCACCTACAATGAGCAGTTCTTC; cdr3_aa: CASSLLSRTYNEQFF
v_call: TRBV28; d_call: NA; clone_size: many; j_call: TRBJ2-1; cdr3_nt: TGTGCCAGCAGCGCGACCGGGACAATCAATGAGCAGTTCTTC; cdr3_aa: CASSATGTINEQFF
v_call: TRBV7-3; d_call: NA; clone_size: NA; j_call: TRBJ2-2; cdr3_nt: TGTGCCAGCAGCTCAGGGACCGGGGAGCTGTTTTTT; cdr3_aa: CASSSGTGELFF
v_call: TRBV28; d_call: TRBD2; clone_size: once; j_call: TRBJ2-3; cdr3_nt: TGTGCCAGCAGCCTAACTAGCGGGATGGTAGATACGCAGTATTTT; cdr3_aa: CASSLTSGMVDTQYF
v_call: TRBV4-2; d_call: NA; clone_size: NA; j_call: TRBJ1-5; cdr3_nt: TGTGCCAGCAGCCAAGAGGGGGCCGGCAATCAGCCCCAGCATTTT; cdr3_aa: CASSQEGAGNQPQHF
v_call: TRBV4-3; d_call: TRBD2; clone_size: NA; j_call: TRBJ2-3; cdr3_nt: TGCGCCAGCAGCCAACGGGTAGCGGGAGGTCTAAATACGCAGTATTTT; cdr3_aa: CASSQRVAGGLNTQYF
v_call: TRBV9; d_call: NA; clone_size: NA; j_call: TRBJ2-2; cdr3_nt: TGTGCCAGCAGCGTAAGCGGATCCAACACCGGGGAGCTGTTTTTT; cdr3_aa: CASSVSGSNTGELFF
v_call: TRBV7-2; d_call: TRBD1; clone_size: few; j_call: TRBJ2-7; cdr3_nt: TGTGCCAGCAGCTTCGGACAGGGTTCCTACGAGCAGTACTTC; cdr3_aa: CASSFGQGSYEQYF